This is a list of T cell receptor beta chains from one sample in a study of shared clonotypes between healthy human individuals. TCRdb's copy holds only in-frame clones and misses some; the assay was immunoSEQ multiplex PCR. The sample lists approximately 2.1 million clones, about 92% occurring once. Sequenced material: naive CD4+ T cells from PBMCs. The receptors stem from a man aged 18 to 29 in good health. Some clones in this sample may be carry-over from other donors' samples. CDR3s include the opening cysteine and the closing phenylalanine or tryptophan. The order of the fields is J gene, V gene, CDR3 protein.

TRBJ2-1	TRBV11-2	CASSFTSDRAPFF
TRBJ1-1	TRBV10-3	CAISQQPPTNTEAFF
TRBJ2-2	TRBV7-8	CASSLGTSGRAYLTGELFF
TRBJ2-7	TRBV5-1	CASSLVPGRSSGEQYF
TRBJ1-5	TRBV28	CASTPGSNQPQHF
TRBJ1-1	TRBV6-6	CASSYSGEVAFF
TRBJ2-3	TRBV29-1	CSVTYWGFPFTDTQYF
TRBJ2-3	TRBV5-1	CASSLAVAGRTDTQYF
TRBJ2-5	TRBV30	CAWSRGQGFQETQYF
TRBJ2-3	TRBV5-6	CASSWGTDTQYF
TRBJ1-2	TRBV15	CATSRIVGDYGYTF